Shown below are 25 T cell receptor beta chains from a single sample sequenced in a study of T cell repertoires in cytomegalovirus infection. TCRdb re-derived calls from the reads in MiXCR, one entry per CDR3 protein. Of fewer than 900,000 distinct CDR3 sequences listed, about 28% were seen once; the top ten hold about an eighth. Their recognized antigens are unknown. Sequencing used cultured CD8+ T cells from PBMCs, obtained from culture after CMV antigen stimulation. Receptors originate from a human donor in good health (CMV status not recorded). Some clones in this sample may be carry-over from other donors' samples.

This clonotype was detected many times. The J gene is TRBJ1-2, the V gene TRBV27; a weak D match, TRBD1 (6 bases). The V end lost 4 bases, the J end lost 0 bases, and 18 bases lay between the germline ends. CDR1 is MNHEY and CDR2 is SMNVEV in the germline V gene (reference sequence). This CDR3 region has 17 residues. The CDR3 reads CASSSHRVLGANYGYTF. For the CDR3, the DNA is TGTGCCAGCAGTTCCCACAGGGTACTAGGAGCTAACTATGGCTACACCTTC.

This clonotype has only a few counts. In DNA, the CDR3 is TGTGCCAGCAGAGGATCCCCCGATCAGCCCCAGCATTTT. Its translation: CASRGSPDQPQHF. The V call is TRBV7-9, the J call TRBJ1-5; D is unclear. The V end was cut by 6 bases, the J end by 5 bases, with 11 bases between. CDR1 and CDR2 (germline): SEHNR, FQNEAQ (reference sequence). This CDR3 contains 13 residues.

This chain uses TRBV29-1 with TRBJ2-2; D gene unclear. V shed 1 base and J shed 0 bases, with 12 bases lying between them. The CDR3 totals 16 residues. Looked up from germline, CDR1 is SQVTM and CDR2 is ANQGSEA. The CDR3: CSVEVDERANTGELFF. The DNA for the CDR3 is TGCAGCGTTGAAGTTGATGAGCGCGCGAACACCGGGGAGCTGTTTTTT.

In this sample, this clonotype turned up a few times. The V gene is TRBV9, the J gene TRBJ2-1, with 12 bases fitting TRBD2. Germline V CDR1 and CDR2: SGDLS, YYNGEE. Trimming at V came to 4 bases and at J to 6 bases, leaving 5 bases not matched to a gene. The CDR3 loop spans 15 amino acids. Here the CDR3 reads CASSIGTSGSNEQFF. The CDR3 region has the DNA TGTGCCAGCAGCATCGGGACTAGCGGGTCCAATGAGCAGTTCTTC.

V and J are TRBV6-5 and TRBJ1-4, with D possibly TRBD1 on 5 matching bases. CDR3 length: 15 amino acids. Deletions cut 5 bases from V and 8 bases from J, with 18 bases between. Germline CDR1 MNHEY, CDR2 SVGAGI. As DNA, the CDR3 is TGTGCCAGCAGTCAGGTGGGGCCCACGCGCGAAAAACTGTTTTTT. This translates into CASSQVGPTREKLFF.

The V gene is TRBV6-5, the J gene TRBJ1-4; D is possibly TRBD1 (6 bases). The CDR3 consists of 15 residues. CDR1 is MNHEY, CDR2 SVGAGI, per germline. The V end lost 0 bases, the J end lost 5 bases, and 10 bases lay between the germline ends. The CDR3 bases are TGTGCCAGCAGTTACTCGGAGGGGACAAATGAAAAACTGTTTTTT. Residues: CASSYSEGTNEKLFF.

The genes are TRBV5-4 and TRBJ2-1; no clear D. Trimming took 6 bases from V and 2 from J, leaving 21 bases between them. The CDR3 runs 17 residues. Germline lookup yields CDR1 SGHNT and CDR2 YYREEE (reference sequence). CDR3 protein: CASTTQLGFETYNEQFF. CDR3 coding DNA: TGTGCCAGCACCACCCAGCTTGGCTTTGAGACCTACAATGAGCAGTTCTTC.

This chain links TRBV28 with TRBJ1-1, with D perhaps TRBD1 (5 bases). The CDR3 is 13 amino acids. Germline values: CDR1 MDHEN, CDR2 SYDVKM. V was clipped by 3 bases and J by 10 bases, with 15 bases between them. CDR3 sequence reads: CASSFRQGWVAFF. CDR3 nucleotides: TGTGCCAGCAGTTTTCGGCAGGGCTGGGTAGCTTTCTTT. Drawing the rest from reference TRBV28 and TRBJ1-1, the complete variable domain is DVKVTQSSRYLVKRTGEKVFLECVQDMDHENMFWYRQDPGLGLRLIYFSYDVKMKEKGDIPEGYSVSREKKERFSLILESASTNQTSMYLCASSFRQGWVAFFGQGTRLTVV.

In this sample, this clonotype turned up a few times. V and J are TRBV2 and TRBJ2-3, with 10 positions matching TRBD2. The CDR3 has 15 residues. Per the germline V gene, CDR1 is SNHLY and CDR2 is FYNNEI. V lost 4 bases, J lost 2 bases, and 3 bases stayed unmatched. As DNA, the CDR3 is TGTGCCAGCAGTGGCACTAGCGGGGACACAGATACGCAGTATTTT. Encoded protein: CASSGTSGDTDTQYF.

This clonotype has a count of ten or more. The chain joins TRBV7-2 to TRBJ1-3; D unresolved. Between the trimmed V and J ends, which lost 6 bases and 0 bases, there was a span of 9 bases. The CDR3 is 14 amino acids. Germline lookup yields CDR1 SGHTA and CDR2 FQGNSA. The CDR3 here is CASRHLGSGNTIYF. The CDR3 DNA is TGTGCCAGCAGGCATCTGGGCTCTGGAAACACCATATATTTT.

V is TRBV2 and J is TRBJ2-1, with a weak D call TRBD2 (6 bases). V was trimmed by 6 bases and J by 4 bases, leaving 16 bases between them. Germline-derived CDR1 and CDR2 are SNHLY and FYNNEI. The CDR3 totals 15 residues. The chain's CDR3 is CASRDRDSLYNEQFF. CDR3 nucleotide sequence: TGTGCCAGCAGGGACCGGGACTCCCTTTACAATGAGCAGTTCTTC.

V and J are TRBV28 and TRBJ2-1; no firm D call. CDR3 length: 15 amino acids. V was shortened by 3 bases and J by 4 bases, with 13 bases between the two germline ends. The germline gives CDR1 MDHEN, CDR2 SYDVKM. The CDR3 loop reads CASSLYSSHYNEQFF. CDR3 DNA: TGTGCCAGCAGTTTGTACTCGTCCCATTACAATGAGCAGTTCTTC.

The chain carries TRBV6-1 and TRBJ2-5, with 7 nucleotides matching TRBD1. V gave up 5 bases and J gave up 4 bases; unmatched junction bases: 10. The CDR3 covers 15 residues. The germline V gene has CDR1 MNHNS and CDR2 SASEGT. The CDR3 is CASSYHMGQLETQYF. For the CDR3, the DNA is TGTGCCAGCAGTTACCATATGGGACAGTTAGAGACCCAGTACTTC.

This clonotype has more than one count but fewer than ten. The V and J genes are TRBV12-3 or TRBV12-4 and TRBJ1-1, with 7 bases lining up with TRBD1. This CDR3 contains 15 residues. The junction had 9 bases not matched to a gene; V was cut back by 3 bases and J by 5 bases. The CDR3 region is CASSLGRQGSTEAFF. The CDR3 DNA is TGTGCCAGCAGTTTGGGGAGACAGGGCTCGACTGAAGCTTTCTTT.

The chain recombines TRBV6-1 with TRBJ1-5; no clear D. In germline, CDR1 is MNHNS, CDR2 SASEGT. The V and J ends lost 1 base and 3 bases respectively, with 16 bases between them. The length of the CDR3 is 17 residues. The CDR3: CASSEGVGQRDNQPQHF. The DNA of the CDR3 is TGTGCCAGCAGTGAAGGGGTTGGGCAGCGCGACAATCAGCCCCAGCATTTT.

V and J are TRBV20-1 and TRBJ1-4; maybe TRBD1 (6 bases). CDR3 length: 14 residues. In germline, CDR1 is DFQATT, CDR2 SNEGSKA (reference sequence). V dropped 4 bases and J dropped 2 bases, with 11 bases sitting between them. The CDR3 sequence: CSANPGVTNEKLFF. The CDR3 nucleotides read TGCAGTGCTAACCCAGGGGTCACTAATGAAAAACTGTTTTTT.

In this sample, this clonotype turned up a few times. In DNA, the CDR3 is TGTGCCAGCAGCCAAGAGTTCGGGTGGCGGTTCGGGAACACTGAAGCTTTCTTT. Translating it yields CASSQEFGWRFGNTEAFF. The genes are TRBV3-1 and TRBJ1-1, with unresolved D. Germline V lookup: CDR1 LGHDT, CDR2 YNNKEL (reference sequence). V lost 0 bases and J 1 base, leaving 18 bases between the germline ends. The CDR3 consists of 18 residues.

This clonotype was picked up a small number of times. The V and J genes are TRBV10-3 and TRBJ1-4; 10 bases align to TRBD1. With V trimmed by 4 bases and J by 5 bases, 1 base remained unmatched. This CDR3 has 14 residues. Looked up from germline, CDR1 is ENHRY and CDR2 is SYGVKD. Here the CDR3 DNA reads TGTGCCATCAGTGCGACAGGGGGCAATGAAAAACTGTTTTTT. Protein product: CAISATGGNEKLFF.

This chain uses TRBV7-9 with TRBJ1-2, with 10 bases fitting TRBD1. The trim removed 4 bases at V and 1 base at J, leaving 12 bases unmatched. The germline CDR1 and CDR2 sequences are SEHNR and FQNEAQ (reference sequence). The length of the CDR3 is 18 residues. In nucleotides, the CDR3 is TGTGCCAGCAGCTCATTTAGACAGGGGGCTCGACTTAACTATGGCTACACCTTC. This sequence encodes CASSSFRQGARLNYGYTF.

The chain recombines TRBV7-9 with TRBJ2-5, with 10 bases matching TRBD2. This CDR3 is 14 amino acids long. CDR1 and CDR2 from the germline V gene are SEHNR and FQNEAQ (reference sequence). Trimming took 5 bases from V and 5 from J; bases not matched to a gene: 5. The CDR3: CASSKAGGGETQYF. CDR3 in DNA: TGTGCCAGCAGCAAAGCGGGGGGGGGTGAGACCCAGTACTTC.

The chain links TRBV6-6 to TRBJ2-5; D perhaps matches TRBD1 (6 bases). Germline loops: CDR1 MNHNY, CDR2 SVGAGI (reference sequence). Trimming shortened V by 0 bases and J by 4 bases, and 12 bases separated the two germline ends. The CDR3 runs 15 residues. The CDR3 bases are TGTGCCAGCAGTTACTCGGTACAGGGCCTAGAGACCCAGTACTTC. Protein: CASSYSVQGLETQYF.

This clonotype was counted ten times or more. CDR3 coding DNA: TGTGCCAGCAGTGACGGGACAGATTATGGCTACACCTTC. Residues: CASSDGTDYGYTF. The gene calls are TRBV12-3 or TRBV12-4 and TRBJ1-2, with 7 bases identical to TRBD1. The CDR3 totals 13 residues. Trimming took 5 bases from V and 5 from J; bases not matched to a gene: 5.

The rearrangement uses TRBV4-1 and TRBJ2-1; no clear D gene. The V gene lost 0 bases and the J gene lost 9 bases, with 9 bases spanning the gap. The CDR3 covers 13 residues. The germline CDR1 and CDR2 sequences are MGHRA and YSYEKL. DNA of the CDR3: TGCGCCAGCAGCCAAGAATGGGTTTCTGAGCAGTTCTTC. It specifies CASSQEWVSEQFF.

This chain uses TRBV7-6 with TRBJ2-3; the D is unclear. Germline-derived CDR1 and CDR2 are SGHVS and FNYEAQ. This CDR3 comprises 15 residues. Trimming pared 1 base from V and 1 base from J, leaving 9 bases between. The CDR3 nucleotides read TGTGCCAGCAGCTTAGTAGTAGACCGCACAGATACGCAGTATTTT. Its protein is CASSLVVDRTDTQYF.

To note about this clonotype: One end of the junction varies from germline; a read error may be responsible. V and J are TRBV4-1 and TRBJ1-2, with TRBD1 matching 7 bases. The V gene's germline CDR1 is MGHRA and CDR2 YSYEKL. This CDR3 is built from 15 residues. The CDR3 protein is CASSHAQQGWNGNTF. The CDR3 coding sequence is TGCGCCAGCAGCCATGCCCAACAGGGGTGGAATGGCAACACCTTC.